One sample yielded the 12 T cell receptor beta chains listed below, sequenced in a study of blood T cell repertoires in COVID-19 (dated by TCRdb to 2020 to 2021). To prepare the library, the immunoSEQ multiplex PCR assay was applied. Not all clones reach the TCRdb copy of this immuneACCESS table, which keeps in-frame sequences only. Checked studies attribute under half of the gap to unresolved V genes and leave the rest unexplained. The sample profile shows a few hundred thousand clones; around 87% of them were found once. The top ten clonotypes cover less than 3% of the sample. Material: peripheral blood. The receptors were sampled from a woman in her 50s with acute or convalescent COVID-19.

The CDR3 loop is CASRDRGDEKLFF. DNA for the CDR3: TGTGCCAGCAGGGACAGGGGCGATGAAAAACTGTTTTTT. J is TRBJ1-4 and V is TRBV2; 9 bases fit TRBD1. Germline values: CDR1 SNHLY, CDR2 FYNNEI. This CDR3 contains 13 residues. The ends lost 6 bases at V and 6 bases at J; junction bases unmatched: 2. Full variable domain (outside the CDR3, taken from reference TRBV2 and TRBJ1-4): EPEVTQTPSHQVTQMGQEVILRCVPISNHLYFYWYRQILGQKVEFLVSFYNNEISEKSEIFDDQFSVERPDGSNFTLKIRSTKLEDSAMYFCASRDRGDEKLFFGSGTQLSVL.

The genes are TRBV6-4 and TRBJ1-4; TRBD1 matches at 7 bases. Per the germline V gene, CDR1 is MRHNA and CDR2 is SNTAGT. The ends lost 5 bases at V and 7 bases at J; junction bases unmatched: 10. The CDR3 loop spans 15 amino acids. CDR3 sequence (DNA): TGTGCCAGCAGTCGGACAGGTGGTGACTTTGAAAAACTGTTTTTT. Its translation: CASSRTGGDFEKLFF.

This clone was recorded only once. The gene calls are TRBV7-3 and TRBJ2-1, with 7 bases aligning to TRBD2. With V trimmed by 5 bases and J by 10 bases, 2 bases remained unmatched. The germline V gene encodes CDR1 SGHTA and CDR2 FQGTGA. CDR3 length equals 11 residues. As DNA, the CDR3 is TGTGCCAGCAGCGCTAGCGGAGAGCAGTTCTTC. Protein: CASSASGEQFF.

This clone was found once. The rearrangement joins TRBV5-1 to TRBJ2-5, with TRBD2 matching 7 bases. V was clipped by 4 bases and J by 5 bases; unmatched bases: 14. The germline V gene has CDR1 SGHRS and CDR2 YFSETQ. This CDR3 contains 16 residues. As DNA, the CDR3 is TGCGCCAGCAGCCGGCCTAGCGGTAGAGGGGAGGAGACCCAGTACTTC. Residues: CASSRPSGRGEETQYF.

This clone appeared a single time. This chain joins TRBV4-3 and TRBJ1-4, with 7 bases fitting TRBD1. CDR1 and CDR2 (germline): LGHNA, YSLEER. This CDR3 comprises 16 residues. J was trimmed by 7 bases and V by 0 bases; bases with no gene match: 8. The CDR3 region is CASSQDSRGQGEKLFF. Here the CDR3 DNA reads TGCGCCAGCAGCCAAGATTCTAGGGGGCAAGGTGAAAAACTGTTTTTT.

The V and J genes are TRBV4-2 and TRBJ1-2; D is unresolved. V lost 0 bases and J 8 bases, leaving 10 bases between the germline ends. The CDR3 spans 13 residues. Germline V gene sequence: CDR1 LGHNA, CDR2 YNFKEQ. In nucleotides, the CDR3 is TGTGCCAGCAGCCAAGATAGCCGAAAGGGCTACACCTTC. Translated, it gives CASSQDSRKGYTF.

The chain links TRBV30 to TRBJ2-7, with 7 bases fitting TRBD2. There are 16 residues in the CDR3. V lost 2 bases to trimming and J lost 3 bases; unmatched junction nucleotides: 13. Germline CDR1 GTSNPN, CDR2 SVGIG (reference sequence). This CDR3 reads CAWSPPRTSGRYEQYF. CDR3 nucleotide sequence: TGTGCCTGGAGTCCTCCCCGGACTAGTGGGCGCTACGAGCAGTACTTC.

J is TRBJ1-1 and V is TRBV27; D may be TRBD1 (5 bases). This CDR3 has 15 amino acids. CDR1 and CDR2 from the germline V gene are MNHEY and SMNVEV (reference sequence). Trimming pared 3 bases from V and 4 bases from J, leaving 15 bases between. The CDR3 nucleotides are TGTGCCAGCAGTTTTTCGCTGGGGCAGGGCACTGAAGCTTTCTTT. Translation: CASSFSLGQGTEAFF.

The chain has TRBV19 and TRBJ1-5, with 8 bases that match TRBD1. Germline V gene lookup returns CDR1 LNHDA and CDR2 SQIVND (reference sequence). The CDR3 loop spans 18 amino acids. With V trimmed by 5 bases and J by 5 bases, 17 bases remained unmatched. The CDR3 is CASSLRQGPQAIYQPQHF. The CDR3 DNA follows: TGTGCCAGTAGTCTCAGACAGGGGCCGCAGGCGATTTATCAGCCCCAGCATTTT.

The V call is TRBV7-9, the J call TRBJ2-7, with 9 bases identical to TRBD2. The V gene's germline CDR1 is SEHNR and CDR2 FQNEAQ (reference sequence). J lost 5 bases, V lost 2 bases, and 4 bases had no gene match. The CDR3 length is 14 residues. DNA of the CDR3: TGTGCCAGCAGCTTATCCTGGACTAGCGACGAGCAGTACTTC. This encodes CASSLSWTSDEQYF.

The chain combines TRBV9 with TRBJ1-2; D gene ambiguous. Germline V gene data show CDR1 as SGDLS and CDR2 as YYNGEE. V was clipped by 7 bases and J by 5 bases, with 9 bases between them. The CDR3 runs 11 residues. This CDR3 is CASGTAYGYTF. As DNA, the CDR3 is TGTGCCAGCGGCACAGCTTATGGCTACACCTTC.

This clone appeared a single time. The chain couples TRBV29-1 to TRBJ1-4; no definite D call. The CDR3 is made up of 14 amino acids. Between the trimmed V and J ends, which lost 6 bases and 2 bases, there was a span of 13 bases. Germline CDR1 is SQVTM and CDR2 is ANQGSEA. The CDR3 region has the DNA TGCAGCGTCTATGGGAGGGAGACTAATGAAAAACTGTTTTTT. This encodes CSVYGRETNEKLFF.